Shown below are 9 T cell receptor beta chains from a single sample sequenced in a study of blood T cell repertoires in COVID-19. TCRdb keeps only in-frame clones here, not all; method: immunoSEQ multiplex PCR. The repertoire includes roughly 150,000 clones, over 70% of them detected once, and 5.6% sits in the top ten. Material for sequencing was PBMCs or T cells enriched from blood (not recorded which). These TCRs come from a woman aged 40-49 years with acute COVID-19.

The CDR3 loop reads CASSPPYRETNEKLFF. DNA for the CDR3: TGTGCCAGCTCACCACCGTACAGGGAAACTAATGAAAAACTGTTTTTT. V gene TRBV18 combines with J gene TRBJ1-4; tentatively, D is TRBD1 (6 bases). In germline, CDR1 is KGHSH, CDR2 LQKENI. The CDR3 sequence is 16 residues long. Trimming cost V 0 bases and J 1 base, with 9 bases left between them.

This sequence joins TRBV15 and TRBJ2-6; D remains unclear. V lost 0 bases and J 0 bases, leaving 3 bases between the germline ends. Germline V CDR1 and CDR2: LNHNV, YYDKDF (reference sequence). CDR3 length: 15 amino acids. The CDR3 DNA reads as TGTGCCACCAGCAGAGACAACTCTGGGGCCAACGTCCTGACTTTC. Protein product: CATSRDNSGANVLTF.

The chain has TRBV5-1 and TRBJ1-1; D is unresolved. The CDR3 is 12 amino acids. Per the germline V gene, CDR1 is SGHRS and CDR2 is YFSETQ. V lost 5 bases and J 0 bases, leaving 5 bases between the germline ends. Here the CDR3 reads CASSEVNTEAFF. Here the CDR3 DNA reads TGCGCCAGCAGTGAGGTGAACACTGAAGCTTTCTTT.

The chain joins TRBV18 to TRBJ2-1, with 9 bases aligning to TRBD1. The CDR3 sequence is 18 residues long. Germline CDR1 KGHSH, CDR2 LQKENI. Unmatched junction bases numbered 13, after V lost 3 bases and J lost 4 bases. The CDR3 reads CASSPQRGRGQGYNEQFF. The DNA of the CDR3 is TGTGCCAGCTCACCCCAACGGGGGAGGGGACAGGGTTACAATGAGCAGTTCTTC.

This clone has a handful of counts. This rearrangement joins TRBV25-1 to TRBJ2-2, with 7 positions matching TRBD1. This CDR3 is 13 amino acids long. In germline, CDR1 is MGHDK, CDR2 SYGVNS. Trimming at V came to 4 bases and at J to 5 bases, leaving 1 base not matched to a gene. CDR3 residues: CASSGTGTGELFF. Here the CDR3 DNA reads TGTGCCAGCAGTGGGACAGGAACCGGGGAGCTGTTTTTT. Combining the CDR3 with reference TRBV25-1 and TRBJ2-2 gives the whole variable domain EADIYQTPRYLVIGTGKKITLECSQTMGHDKMYWYQQDPGMELHLIHYSYGVNSTEKGDLSSESTVSRIRTEHFPLTLESARPSHTSQYLCASSGTGTGELFFGEGSRLTVL.

This rearrangement joins TRBV19 to TRBJ1-1, with 9 bases aligning to TRBD1. With V trimmed by 6 bases and J by 10 bases, 9 bases remained unmatched. Germline V gives CDR1 LNHDA, CDR2 SQIVND (reference sequence). There are 13 residues in the CDR3. CDR3 sequence reads: CASSLTGQGIAFF. CDR3 bases: TGTGCCAGTAGCCTTACCGGACAGGGGATAGCTTTCTTT. The complete variable domain, with remaining parts taken from reference TRBV19 and TRBJ1-1, reads DGGITQSPKYLFRKEGQNVTLSCEQNLNHDAMYWYRQDPGQGLRLIYYSQIVNDFQKGDIAEGYSVSREKKESFPLTVTSAQKNPTAFYLCASSLTGQGIAFFGQGTRLTVV.

This sequence joins TRBV5-1 and TRBJ2-3, with 8 bases matching TRBD2. The germline V gene has CDR1 SGHRS and CDR2 YFSETQ. This CDR3 contains 17 residues. Germline trimming cut 0 bases from V and 0 bases from J; bases unmatched to any gene: 6. In DNA, the CDR3 is TGCGCCAGCAGCTTGGCATTAGCGGGGACTAGCACAGATACGCAGTATTTT. This translates into CASSLALAGTSTDTQYF.

The rearrangement uses TRBV29-1 and TRBJ1-1; TRBD1 aligns across 8 bases. J gave up 0 bases and V 1 base, and 7 bases lay outside the gene matches. Germline CDR1 SQVTM, CDR2 ANQGSEA. This CDR3 comprises 16 residues. CDR3 residues: CSVEGGTGYMNTEAFF. The DNA for the CDR3 is TGCAGCGTTGAAGGGGGGACAGGTTATATGAACACTGAAGCTTTCTTT. Looking up the rest from reference TRBV29-1 and TRBJ1-1 gives the full variable domain: SAVISQKPSRDICQRGTSLTIQCQVDSQVTMMFWYRQQPGQSLTLIATANQGSEATYESGFVIDKFPISRPNLTFSTLTVSNMSPEDSSIYLCSVEGGTGYMNTEAFFGQGTRLTVV.

CDR3 loop: CASSPLAGRKDYEQYF. The CDR3 DNA reads as TGTGCCAGCTCACCCCTGGCAGGTCGGAAAGATTACGAGCAGTACTTC. The chain links TRBV18 to TRBJ2-7; D uncertain. V lost 3 bases to trimming and J lost 4 bases, with 19 bases between them. Germline V gene data show CDR1 as KGHSH and CDR2 as LQKENI. The CDR3 extends over 16 amino acids.